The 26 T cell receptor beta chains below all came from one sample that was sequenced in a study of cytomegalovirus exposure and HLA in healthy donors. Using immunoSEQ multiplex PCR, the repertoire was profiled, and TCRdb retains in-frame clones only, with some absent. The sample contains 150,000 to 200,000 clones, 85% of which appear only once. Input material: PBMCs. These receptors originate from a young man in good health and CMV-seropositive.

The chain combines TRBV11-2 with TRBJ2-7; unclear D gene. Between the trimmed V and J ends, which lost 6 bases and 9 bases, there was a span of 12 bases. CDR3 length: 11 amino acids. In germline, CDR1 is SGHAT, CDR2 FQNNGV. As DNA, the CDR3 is TGTGCCAGCAGTTCCACCCGCGGGCAGTACTTC. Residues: CASSSTRGQYF.

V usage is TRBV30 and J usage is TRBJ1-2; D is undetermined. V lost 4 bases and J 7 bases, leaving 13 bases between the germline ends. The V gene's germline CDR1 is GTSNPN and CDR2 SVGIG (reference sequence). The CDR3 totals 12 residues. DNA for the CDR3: TGTGCCTGGATCAAGTGGCGGAGTGGCTACACCTTC. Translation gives CAWIKWRSGYTF.

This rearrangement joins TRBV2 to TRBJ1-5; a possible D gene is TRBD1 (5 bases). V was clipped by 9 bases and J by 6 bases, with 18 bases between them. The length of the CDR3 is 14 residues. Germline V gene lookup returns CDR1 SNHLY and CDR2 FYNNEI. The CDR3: CASRGDLRGQPQHF. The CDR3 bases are TGTGCCAGTAGGGGTGACTTAAGGGGTCAGCCCCAGCATTTT.

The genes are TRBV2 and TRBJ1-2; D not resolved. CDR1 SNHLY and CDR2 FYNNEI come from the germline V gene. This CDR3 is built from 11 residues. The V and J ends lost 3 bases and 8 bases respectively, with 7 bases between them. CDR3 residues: CASSDEEGYTF. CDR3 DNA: TGTGCCAGCAGTGACGAGGAAGGCTACACCTTC.

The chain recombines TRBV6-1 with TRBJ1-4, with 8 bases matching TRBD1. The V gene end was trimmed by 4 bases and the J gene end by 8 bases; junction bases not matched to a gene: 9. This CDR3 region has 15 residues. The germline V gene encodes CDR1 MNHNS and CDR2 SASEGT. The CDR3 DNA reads TGTGCCAGCAGTGTAGACAGGGGCCCCTTCGAAAAACTGTTTTTT. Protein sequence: CASSVDRGPFEKLFF.

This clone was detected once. The CDR3 coding sequence is TGTGCCAGCAGTGTTAACGGACAGAGTAATGAAAAACTGTTTTTT. Translation: CASSVNGQSNEKLFF. This chain uses TRBV6-4 with TRBJ1-4, with D perhaps TRBD1 (6 bases). The V gene's germline CDR1 is MRHNA and CDR2 SNTAGT. V lost 4 bases and J lost 4, with 13 bases in between. This CDR3 is built from 15 residues.

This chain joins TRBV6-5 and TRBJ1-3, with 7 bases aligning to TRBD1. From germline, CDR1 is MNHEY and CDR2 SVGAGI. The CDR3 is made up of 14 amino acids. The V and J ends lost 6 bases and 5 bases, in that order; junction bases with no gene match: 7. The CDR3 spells CASRAPGGRNTIYF. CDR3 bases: TGTGCCAGCAGGGCCCCAGGGGGAAGAAACACCATATATTTT.

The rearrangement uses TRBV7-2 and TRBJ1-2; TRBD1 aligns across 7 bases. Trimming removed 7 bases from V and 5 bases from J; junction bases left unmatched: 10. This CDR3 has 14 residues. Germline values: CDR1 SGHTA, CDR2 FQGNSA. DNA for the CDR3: TGTGCCAGCACCACAGGGGACCGATTTTATGGCTACACCTTC. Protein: CASTTGDRFYGYTF.

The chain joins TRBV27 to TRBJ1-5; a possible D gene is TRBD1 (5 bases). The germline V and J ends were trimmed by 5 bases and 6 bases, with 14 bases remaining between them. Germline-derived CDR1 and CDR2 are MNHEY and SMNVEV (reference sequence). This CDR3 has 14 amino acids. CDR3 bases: TGTGCCAGCAGTCCTGGAGGGGTAGGTCAGCCCCAGCATTTT. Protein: CASSPGGVGQPQHF.

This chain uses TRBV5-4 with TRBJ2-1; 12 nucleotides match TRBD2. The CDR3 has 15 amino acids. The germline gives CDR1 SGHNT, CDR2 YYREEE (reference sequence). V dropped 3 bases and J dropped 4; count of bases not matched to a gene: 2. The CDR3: CASSYTSGGYNEQFF. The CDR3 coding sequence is TGTGCCAGCAGCTACACTAGCGGGGGGTACAATGAGCAGTTCTTC. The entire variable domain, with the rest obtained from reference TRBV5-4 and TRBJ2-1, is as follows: ETGVTQSPTHLIKTRGQQVTLRCSSQSGHNTVSWYQQALGQGPQFIFQYYREEENGRGNFPPRFSGLQFPNYSSELNVNALELDDSALYLCASSYTSGGYNEQFFGPGTRLTVL.

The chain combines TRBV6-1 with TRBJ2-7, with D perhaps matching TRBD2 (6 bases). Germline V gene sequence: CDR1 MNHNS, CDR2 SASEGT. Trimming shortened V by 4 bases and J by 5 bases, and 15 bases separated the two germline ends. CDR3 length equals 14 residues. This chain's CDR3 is CASSGTTGDDEQYF. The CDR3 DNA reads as TGTGCCAGCAGTGGAACAACGGGAGACGACGAGCAGTACTTC.

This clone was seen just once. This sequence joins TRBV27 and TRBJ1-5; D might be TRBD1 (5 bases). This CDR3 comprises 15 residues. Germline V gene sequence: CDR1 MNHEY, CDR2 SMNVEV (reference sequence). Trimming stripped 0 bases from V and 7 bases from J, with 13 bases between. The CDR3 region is CASSLSITGIQPQHF. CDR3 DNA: TGTGCCAGCAGTTTATCGATAACAGGAATACAGCCCCAGCATTTT.

CDR3 DNA sequence: TGTGCCAGCAGCCCCGGAGGCGGGACGGAACGCACAGATACGCAGTATTTT. Encoded protein: CASSPGGGTERTDTQYF. V gene TRBV11-2 combines with J gene TRBJ2-3; tentative D call: TRBD2 (6 bases). The germline V and J ends were trimmed by 5 bases and 1 base, with 19 bases remaining between them. The germline gives CDR1 SGHAT, CDR2 FQNNGV. The length of the CDR3 is 17 residues.

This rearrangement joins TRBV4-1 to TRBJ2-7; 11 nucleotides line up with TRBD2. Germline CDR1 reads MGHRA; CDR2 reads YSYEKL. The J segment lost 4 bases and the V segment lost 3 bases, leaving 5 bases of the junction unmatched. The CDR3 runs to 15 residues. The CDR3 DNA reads TGCGCCAGCAGCCAGCCACTAGCGGGGGAGTACGAGCAGTACTTC. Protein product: CASSQPLAGEYEQYF.

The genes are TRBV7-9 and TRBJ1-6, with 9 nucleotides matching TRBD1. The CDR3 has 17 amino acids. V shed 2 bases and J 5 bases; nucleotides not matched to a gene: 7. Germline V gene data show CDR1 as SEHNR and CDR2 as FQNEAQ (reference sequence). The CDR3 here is CASSLKGTGTHNSPLHF. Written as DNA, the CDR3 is TGTGCCAGCAGCTTAAAGGGGACAGGGACGCATAATTCACCCCTCCACTTT.

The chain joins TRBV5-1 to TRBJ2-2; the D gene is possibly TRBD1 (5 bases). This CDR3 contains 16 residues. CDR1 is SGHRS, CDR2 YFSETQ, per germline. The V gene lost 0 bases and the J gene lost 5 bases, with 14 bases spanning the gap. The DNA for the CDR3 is TGCGCCAGCAGCTTGGATAGCAGGGTTGAGACCGGGGAGCTGTTTTTT. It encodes CASSLDSRVETGELFF.

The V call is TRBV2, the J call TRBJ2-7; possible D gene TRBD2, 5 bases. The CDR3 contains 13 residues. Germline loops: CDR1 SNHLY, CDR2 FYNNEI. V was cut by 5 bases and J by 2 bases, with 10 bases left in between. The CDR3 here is CASSSGYPYEQYF. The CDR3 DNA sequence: TGTGCCAGCAGTAGCGGTTACCCCTACGAGCAGTACTTC.

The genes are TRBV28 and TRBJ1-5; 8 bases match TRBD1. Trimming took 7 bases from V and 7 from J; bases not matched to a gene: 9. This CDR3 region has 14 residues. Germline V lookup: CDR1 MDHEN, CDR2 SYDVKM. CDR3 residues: CASNGQGWLQPQHF. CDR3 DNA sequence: TGTGCCAGCAACGGACAGGGTTGGTTACAGCCCCAGCATTTT.

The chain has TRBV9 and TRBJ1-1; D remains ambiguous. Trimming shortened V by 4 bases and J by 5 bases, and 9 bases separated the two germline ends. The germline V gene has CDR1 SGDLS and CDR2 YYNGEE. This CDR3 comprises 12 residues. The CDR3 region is CASSLTETEAFF. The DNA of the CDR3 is TGTGCCAGCAGCCTAACCGAAACTGAAGCTTTCTTT.

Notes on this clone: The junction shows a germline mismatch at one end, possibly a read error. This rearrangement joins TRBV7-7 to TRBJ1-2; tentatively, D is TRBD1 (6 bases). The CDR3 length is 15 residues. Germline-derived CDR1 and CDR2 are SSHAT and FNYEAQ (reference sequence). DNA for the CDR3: TGTGCTAGCAGCTTAGTGGGCAGGGGATTGGGAGGCTACACCTTC. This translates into CASSLVGRGLGGYTF.

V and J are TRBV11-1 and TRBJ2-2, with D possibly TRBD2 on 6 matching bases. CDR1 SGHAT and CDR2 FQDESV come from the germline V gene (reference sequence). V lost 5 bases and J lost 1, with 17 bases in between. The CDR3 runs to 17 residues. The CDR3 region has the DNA TGTGCCAGCAGCCTCGTCCCGACTAGGAGGAACACCGGGGAGCTGTTTTTT. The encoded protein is CASSLVPTRRNTGELFF.

This CDR3 reads CASSYAEGANYGYTF. CDR3 nucleotides: TGTGCCAGCAGTTACGCGGAAGGAGCTAACTATGGCTACACCTTC. This chain joins TRBV6-5 and TRBJ1-2; D is unclear. Germline-derived CDR1 and CDR2 are MNHEY and SVGAGI. This CDR3 is 15 amino acids long. Trimming took 2 bases from V and 0 from J, leaving 10 bases between them.

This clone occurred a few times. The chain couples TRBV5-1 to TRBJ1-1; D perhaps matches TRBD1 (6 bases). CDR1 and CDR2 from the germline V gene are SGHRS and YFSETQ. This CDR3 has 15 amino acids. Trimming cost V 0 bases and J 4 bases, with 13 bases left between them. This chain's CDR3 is CASSLDAGVVTEAFF. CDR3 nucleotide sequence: TGCGCCAGCAGCTTGGATGCAGGGGTGGTCACTGAAGCTTTCTTT.

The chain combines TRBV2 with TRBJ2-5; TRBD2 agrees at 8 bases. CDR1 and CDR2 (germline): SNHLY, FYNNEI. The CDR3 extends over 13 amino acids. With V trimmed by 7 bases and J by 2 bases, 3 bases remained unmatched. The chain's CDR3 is CASKREWQETQYF. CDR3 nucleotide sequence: TGTGCCAGCAAGCGGGAGTGGCAAGAGACCCAGTACTTC.

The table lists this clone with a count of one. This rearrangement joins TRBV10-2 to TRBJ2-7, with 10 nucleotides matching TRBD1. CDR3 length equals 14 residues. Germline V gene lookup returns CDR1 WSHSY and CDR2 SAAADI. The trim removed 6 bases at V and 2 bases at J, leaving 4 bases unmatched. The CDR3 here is CASSVTGGPYEQYF. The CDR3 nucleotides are TGCGCCAGCAGCGTGACAGGGGGCCCCTACGAGCAGTACTTC.

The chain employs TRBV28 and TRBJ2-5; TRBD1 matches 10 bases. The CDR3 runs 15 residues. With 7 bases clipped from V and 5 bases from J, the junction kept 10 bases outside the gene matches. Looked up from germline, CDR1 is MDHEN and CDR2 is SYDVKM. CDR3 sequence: CASTPTGGRGETQYF. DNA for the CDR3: TGTGCCAGCACCCCGACAGGGGGCCGCGGGGAGACCCAGTACTTC.